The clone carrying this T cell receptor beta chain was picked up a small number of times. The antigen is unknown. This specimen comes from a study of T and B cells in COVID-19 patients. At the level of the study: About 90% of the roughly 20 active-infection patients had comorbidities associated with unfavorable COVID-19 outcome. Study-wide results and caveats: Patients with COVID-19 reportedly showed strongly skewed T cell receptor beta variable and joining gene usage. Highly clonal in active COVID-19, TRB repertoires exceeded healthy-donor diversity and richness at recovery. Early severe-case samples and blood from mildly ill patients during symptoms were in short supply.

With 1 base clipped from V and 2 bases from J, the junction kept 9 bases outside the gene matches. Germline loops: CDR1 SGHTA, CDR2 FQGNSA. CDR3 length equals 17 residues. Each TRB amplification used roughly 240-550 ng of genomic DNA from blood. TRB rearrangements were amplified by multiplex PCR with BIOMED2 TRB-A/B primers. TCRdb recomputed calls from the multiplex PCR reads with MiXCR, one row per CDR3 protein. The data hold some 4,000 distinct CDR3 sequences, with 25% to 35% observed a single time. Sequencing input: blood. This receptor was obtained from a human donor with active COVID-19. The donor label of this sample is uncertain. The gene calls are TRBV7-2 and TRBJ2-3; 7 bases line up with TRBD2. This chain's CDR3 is CASSLGPAGLSTDTQYF. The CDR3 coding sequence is TGTGCCAGCAGCTTAGGTCCGGCGGGACTATCCACAGATACGCAGTATTTT.